One and the same sample provided the 29 T cell receptor beta chains below, sequenced in a study of high-grade serous ovarian cancer treatment subgroups. Tumor samples were taken before definitive surgery or chemotherapy. The repertoire was sequenced with immunoSEQ multiplex PCR; TCRdb's copy has only in-frame clones and lacks some. The repertoire holds under 10,000 clones, with about 72% as singletons. Source material: tumor tissue. These receptors originate from a human donor with high-grade serous ovarian cancer.

V usage is TRBV18 and J usage is TRBJ2-3; TRBD1 or TRBD2 may be the D gene (5 bases each). The ends were cut back, 2 bases at V and 4 bases at J, with 13 bases in the middle. The CDR3 consists of 15 residues. Per germline, CDR1 KGHSH and CDR2 LQKENI. As DNA, the CDR3 is TGTGCCAGCTCACCATCCTACCGGGGCGCAGATACGCAGTATTTT. Translated, it gives CASSPSYRGADTQYF. Full variable domain (remainder filled in from reference TRBV18 and TRBJ2-3): NAGVMQNPRHLVRRRGQEARLRCSPMKGHSHVYWYRQLPEEGLKFMVYLQKENIIDESGMPKERFSAEFPKEGPSILRIQQVVRGDSAAYFCASSPSYRGADTQYFGPGTRLTVL.

The chain is built from TRBV28 and TRBJ1-2, with D perhaps matching TRBD1 (5 bases). The V gene lost 7 bases and the J gene lost 6 bases, with 18 bases spanning the gap. Germline CDR1 and CDR2: MDHEN and SYDVKM. CDR3 length: 14 residues. CDR3 residues: CASTPPQGENGYTF. Here the CDR3 DNA reads TGTGCCAGCACCCCACCGCAGGGAGAGAATGGCTACACCTTC.

The chain links TRBV21-1 to TRBJ2-5; the table's D call TRBD2 went unverified against the DNA. TRBV21-1 is tagged as a pseudogene. This CDR3 is 14 amino acids long. The CDR3 DNA follows: TGTGCCAGCAGCAGGACTAGCGACCAAGAGACCCAGTACTTC. Translating gives CASSRTSDQETQYF.

This clone was seen only a few times. This chain uses TRBV9 with TRBJ1-2, with TRBD1 identical over 7 bases. There are 13 residues in the CDR3. V was clipped by 4 bases and J by 8 bases; unmatched bases: 8. Looked up from germline, CDR1 is SGDLS and CDR2 is YYNGEE. The CDR3 DNA follows: TGTGCCAGCAGCCCGGAGACAGGGCGCGGCTACACCTTC. It translates to CASSPETGRGYTF.

The gene calls are TRBV7-2 and TRBJ2-1; 7 nucleotides align to TRBD1. Per the germline V gene, CDR1 is SGHTA and CDR2 is FQGNSA. There are 15 residues in the CDR3. Unmatched junction bases numbered 8, after V lost 2 bases and J lost 7 bases. CDR3 nucleotide sequence: TGTGCCAGCAGCTTAAGCTCCGGGACAGAAAATGAGCAGTTCTTC. It yields the protein CASSLSSGTENEQFF.

The J gene is TRBJ2-1, the V gene TRBV28; a possible D gene is TRBD2 (5 bases). Trimming shortened V by 6 bases and J by 3 bases, and 18 bases separated the two germline ends. The CDR3 is 16 residues long. Per germline, CDR1 MDHEN and CDR2 SYDVKM. The CDR3 loop is CASRISRTANYNEQFF. The DNA of the CDR3 is TGTGCCAGCAGAATTTCCAGGACTGCCAACTACAATGAGCAGTTCTTC.

V usage is TRBV11-3 and J usage is TRBJ1-2, with D possibly matching TRBD1 (5 bases). With 5 bases removed from V and 4 bases from J, the gap between germline ends came to 17 bases. Germline V gives CDR1 SGHNT, CDR2 YENEEA. This CDR3 has 15 residues. This chain's CDR3 is CASSPLGEGSYGYTF. The CDR3 DNA is TGTGCCAGCAGCCCCCTCGGGGAGGGGAGCTATGGCTACACCTTC. Full variable domain (rest looked up from reference TRBV11-3 and TRBJ1-2): EAGVVQSPRYKIIEKKQPVAFWCNPISGHNTLYWYLQNLGQGPELLIRYENEEAVDDSQLPKDRFSAERLKGVDSTLKIQPAELGDSAVYLCASSPLGEGSYGYTFGSGTRLTVV.

This clone was seen only a few times. V is TRBV19 and J is TRBJ2-1; 7 nucleotides agree with TRBD2. The CDR3 consists of 15 residues. Germline lookup yields CDR1 LNHDA and CDR2 SQIVND (reference sequence). With 7 bases clipped from V and 2 bases from J, the junction kept 8 bases outside the gene matches. DNA for the CDR3: TGTGCCAGTACTCCCAGCGGGGCGGCCTACAATGAGCAGTTCTTC. This translates into CASTPSGAAYNEQFF.

The rearrangement uses TRBV11-2 and TRBJ2-7; TRBD2 matches at 10 bases. The CDR3 extends over 16 amino acids. The germline CDR1 and CDR2 sequences are SGHAT and FQNNGV. Germline trimming cut 1 base from V and 6 bases from J; bases unmatched to any gene: 9. In DNA form, the CDR3 reads TGTGCCAGCAGCTTAGGAAGCGGGAGGGCCGGGGGCGAGCAGTACTTC. This codes for CASSLGSGRAGGEQYF. Together with reference TRBV11-2 and TRBJ2-7, the CDR3 gives the full variable domain: EAGVAQSPRYKIIEKRQSVAFWCNPISGHATLYWYQQILGQGPKLLIQFQNNGVVDDSQLPKDRFSAERLKGVDSTLKIQPAKLEDSAVYLCASSLGSGRAGGEQYFGPGTRLTVT.

The chain has TRBV6-1 and TRBJ1-4; D not resolved. This CDR3 is built from 12 residues. Germline CDR1 is MNHNS and CDR2 is SASEGT. Trimming left V 2 bases short and J 6 bases short, with 4 bases between. DNA for the CDR3: TGTGCCAGCAGTGAAATGCATGAAAAACTGTTTTTT. This gives the protein CASSEMHEKLFF.

The rearrangement links TRBV14 to TRBJ2-7; unclear D gene. The CDR3 has 13 amino acids. Germline V CDR1 and CDR2: SGHDN, FVKESK. Trimming removed 0 bases from V and 7 bases from J, with 10 bases in between. The DNA of the CDR3 is TGTGCCAGCAGCCAAGATCTCCTCCGGGAGCAGTACTTC. It codes for CASSQDLLREQYF.

The chain has TRBV6-1 and TRBJ1-3; possibly TRBD1 for D (5 bases). Germline V lookup: CDR1 MNHNS, CDR2 SASEGT. The CDR3 totals 14 residues. Trimming took 1 base from V and 9 from J, leaving 13 bases between them. The CDR3 nucleotides read TGTGCCAGCAGTGAAGGCGGGACTCGGCCCACCATATATTTT. Its protein product is CASSEGGTRPTIYF.

J is TRBJ2-7 and V is TRBV7-2; 11 bases agree with TRBD1. The germline gives CDR1 SGHTA, CDR2 FQGNSA. Germline trimming cut 6 bases from V and 0 bases from J; bases unmatched to any gene: 7. The CDR3 spans 16 residues. The CDR3 region is CASSYPGTGGSYEQYF. CDR3 coding DNA: TGTGCCAGCAGTTACCCCGGGACAGGGGGCTCCTACGAGCAGTACTTC.

V usage is TRBV4-3 and J usage is TRBJ2-1, with D unresolved. Germline-derived CDR1 and CDR2 are LGHNA and YSLEER. The CDR3 consists of 14 residues. V shed 4 bases and J shed 5 bases, with 12 bases lying between them. CDR3 in DNA: TGCGCCAGCAGCCCTCGGTCGCCGGACAATGAGCAGTTCTTC. This translates into CASSPRSPDNEQFF.

This rearrangement joins TRBV29-1 to TRBJ2-5; D unresolved. Looked up from germline, CDR1 is SQVTM and CDR2 is ANQGSEA. V dropped 0 bases and J dropped 5 bases, with 10 bases sitting between them. CDR3 length: 13 residues. The CDR3, as DNA: TGCAGCGTTGAAGACGGCCGAGGTGAGACCCAGTACTTC. Translation gives CSVEDGRGETQYF.

The chain joins TRBV2 to TRBJ2-1, with 8 nucleotides matching TRBD2. This CDR3 contains 12 residues. Trimming removed 6 bases from V and 10 bases from J; junction bases left unmatched: 5. The germline gives CDR1 SNHLY, CDR2 FYNNEI. CDR3 in amino acids: CASSASGGEQFF. The CDR3 DNA sequence: TGTGCCAGCAGCGCATCGGGGGGGGAGCAGTTCTTC.

The chain links TRBV30 to TRBJ1-1, with D maybe TRBD1 (6 bases). CDR3 length: 16 amino acids. Per germline, CDR1 GTSNPN and CDR2 SVGIG (reference sequence). Trimming cost V 4 bases and J 0 bases, with 18 bases left between them. CDR3 sequence (DNA): TGTGCCTGGACATCCGGGGGGGCCCTGATGAACACTGAAGCTTTCTTT. This translates into CAWTSGGALMNTEAFF.

This clone was counted only a few times. The chain is built from TRBV7-2 and TRBJ2-5, with 8 bases identical to TRBD2. The CDR3 consists of 14 residues. CDR1 is SGHTA, CDR2 FQGNSA, per germline. After removal of 5 bases from V and 5 bases from J, the junction contained 7 bases not matched to a gene. CDR3 region: CASSPTGGRETQYF. The CDR3 DNA reads as TGTGCCAGCAGCCCCACGGGAGGGCGGGAGACCCAGTACTTC. The full variable domain, rest sourced from reference TRBV7-2 and TRBJ2-5, is GAGVSQSPSNKVTEKGKDVELRCDPISGHTALYWYRQSLGQGLEFLIYFQGNSAPDKSGLPSDRFSAERTGGSVSTLTIQRTQQEDSAVYLCASSPTGGRETQYFGPGTRLLVL.

J is TRBJ2-7 and V is TRBV6-5; 10 bases fit TRBD2. This CDR3 is 14 amino acids long. From germline, CDR1 is MNHEY and CDR2 SVGAGI. V trimming: 5 bases; J trimming: 2 bases; junction bases outside the gene matches: 3. The CDR3 loop reads CASSRTSGPYEQYF. CDR3 nucleotide sequence: TGTGCCAGCAGTCGGACTAGCGGACCCTACGAGCAGTACTTC.

V usage is TRBV11-3 and J usage is TRBJ2-5; 10 bases are a match to TRBD1. The J call may be mistaken, given a closer DNA end match to TRBJ2-7. Germline CDR1 is SGHNT and CDR2 is YENEEA. The CDR3 extends over 13 amino acids. The CDR3 reads CASRGQGRYEQYF. The CDR3 coding sequence is TGTGCCAGCCGGGGACAGGGGCGCTACGAGCAGTACTTC.

The rearrangement links TRBV9 to TRBJ1-1; no definite D call. CDR3 length equals 13 residues. CDR1 is SGDLS, CDR2 YYNGEE, per germline. The V and J ends lost 2 bases and 0 bases respectively, with 5 bases between them. Here the CDR3 reads CASSVSVNTEAFF. The CDR3 nucleotides read TGTGCCAGCAGCGTGAGCGTGAACACTGAAGCTTTCTTT.

The CDR3 coding sequence is TGCGCCAGCACTCTGACGGGCGGGCCCTACAATGAGCAGTTCTTC. Amino acids: CASTLTGGPYNEQFF. This chain joins TRBV5-1 and TRBJ2-1, with a possible D match to TRBD2 (5 bases). The V gene lost 6 bases and the J gene lost 2 bases, with 15 bases spanning the gap. This CDR3 contains 15 residues. The germline CDR1 and CDR2 sequences are SGHRS and YFSETQ.

This clone is classed as medium-sized. The chain recombines TRBV7-9 with TRBJ2-1, with 9 bases identical to TRBD2. J gave up 8 bases and V 7 bases, and 18 bases lay outside the gene matches. This CDR3 contains 17 residues. Germline V gives CDR1 SEHNR, CDR2 FQNEAQ (reference sequence). CDR3: CASNSHRAGGPGDEQFF. The CDR3 coding sequence is TGTGCCAGCAATTCTCACCGCGCGGGAGGGCCTGGGGATGAGCAGTTCTTC. The whole variable domain, filled in from reference TRBV7-9 and TRBJ2-1, reads DTGVSQNPRHKITKRGQNVTFRCDPISEHNRLYWYRQTLGQGPEFLTYFQNEAQLEKSRLLSDRFSAERPKGSFSTLEIQRTEQGDSAMYLCASNSHRAGGPGDEQFFGPGTRLTVL.

V usage is TRBV18 and J usage is TRBJ2-4; weak D call: TRBD2 (6 bases). CDR3 length: 13 residues. V was clipped by 3 bases and J by 9 bases, with 12 bases between them. CDR1 is KGHSH and CDR2 is LQKENI in the germline V gene. The CDR3 DNA reads as TGTGCCAGCTCACCGGACTATCTGGTCATTCAGTACTTC. Protein sequence: CASSPDYLVIQYF.

This chain links TRBV6-5 with TRBJ2-1; possible D gene TRBD2, 7 bases. CDR1 is MNHEY, CDR2 SVGAGI, per germline. Trimming stripped 7 bases from V and 7 bases from J, with 20 bases between. There are 15 residues in the CDR3. The CDR3 region has the DNA TGTGCCAGCATGGGGGGGGCAGGCCTGGGGAATGAGCAGTTCTTC. Translated, it gives CASMGGAGLGNEQFF.

This clone was counted only a few times. The V gene is TRBV2, the J gene TRBJ2-2; 10 bases fit TRBD2. Germline loops: CDR1 SNHLY, CDR2 FYNNEI. The CDR3 totals 16 residues. V shed 4 bases, J shed 5 bases, and the junction held 7 bases outside the gene matches. The CDR3, as DNA: TGTGCCAGCAGTGGACAAGCGGGAGGGCCGACCGGGGAGCTGTTTTTT. Translation gives CASSGQAGGPTGELFF.

The CDR3 nucleotides read TGTGCCAGCAGCCAAGAAGCGGGGGGGCGCACAGATACGCAGTATTTT. Protein sequence: CASSQEAGGRTDTQYF. The chain is built from TRBV4-2 and TRBJ2-3; 10 bases match TRBD2. V was pared by 0 bases and J by 1 base, with 1 base of the junction left unmatched. Germline V gene sequence: CDR1 LGHNA, CDR2 YNFKEQ. This CDR3 is built from 16 residues.

The rearrangement links TRBV10-3 to TRBJ2-5, with a weak D call TRBD2 (6 bases). Trimming removed 6 bases from V and 2 bases from J, with 10 bases in between. Per germline, CDR1 ENHRY and CDR2 SYGVKD. CDR3 length: 13 amino acids. Here the CDR3 reads CAISPGEQETQYF. The DNA of the CDR3 is TGTGCCATCAGCCCGGGAGAACAAGAGACCCAGTACTTC.

V and J are TRBV5-1 and TRBJ2-1, with 7 nucleotides matching TRBD2. The CDR3 extends over 14 amino acids. Germline V gene lookup returns CDR1 SGHRS and CDR2 YFSETQ. The trim removed 6 bases at V and 9 bases at J, leaving 12 bases unmatched. The CDR3 DNA follows: TGCGCCAGCACTCGCGGCGGGAGCGAGGGTGAGCAGTTCTTC. Amino acids: CASTRGGSEGEQFF. Supplemented by reference TRBV5-1 and TRBJ2-1, the full variable domain reads KAGVTQTPRYLIKTRGQQVTLSCSPISGHRSVSWYQQTPGQGLQFLFEYFSETQRNKGNFPGRFSGRQFSNSRSEMNVSTLELGDSALYLCASTRGGSEGEQFFGPGTRLTVL.